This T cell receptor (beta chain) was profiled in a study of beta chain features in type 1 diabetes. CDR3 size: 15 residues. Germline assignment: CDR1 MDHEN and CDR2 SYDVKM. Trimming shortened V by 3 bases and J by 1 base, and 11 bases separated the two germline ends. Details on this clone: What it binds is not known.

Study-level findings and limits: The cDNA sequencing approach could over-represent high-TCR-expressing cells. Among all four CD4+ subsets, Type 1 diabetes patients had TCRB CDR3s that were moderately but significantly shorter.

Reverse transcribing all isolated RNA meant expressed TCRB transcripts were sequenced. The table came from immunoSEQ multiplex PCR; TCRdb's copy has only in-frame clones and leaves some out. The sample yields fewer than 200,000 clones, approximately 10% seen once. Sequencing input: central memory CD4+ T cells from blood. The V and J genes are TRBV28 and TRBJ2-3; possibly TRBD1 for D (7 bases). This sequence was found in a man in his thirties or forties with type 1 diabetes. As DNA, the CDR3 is TGTGCCAGCAGTTTTCGCGGGACAGGCACAGATACGCAGTATTTT. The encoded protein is CASSFRGTGTDTQYF.